This T cell receptor (beta chain) was sequenced during a study of T cell responses to AZD1222 COVID-19 vaccine. Overall study results and limits: Donors were chiefly white British, with a greater number of females, and clonal diversity was perhaps underestimated. Seropositive at baseline were only a handful of AZD1222 recipients. Repertoire sampling happened only post peak T cell response. Spike as a whole was targeted by vaccine-associated CD4 TCRs, dominant at 160-218 and 743-854.

Germline-derived CDR1 and CDR2 are MNHEY and SVGAGI. The CDR3 extends over 15 amino acids. V gave up 6 bases and J gave up 4 bases, with 16 bases separating them. TCRdb keeps only in-frame clones here, not all; method: immunoSEQ multiplex PCR. The sample contains 130,000 to 150,000 clones, roughly 87% of which appear only once. Notes on this clone: Its antigen is as yet unknown.

This clonotype was obtained from an adult who received the MenACWY meningococcal vaccine as a control. This sequence joins TRBV6-5 and TRBJ1-5; D is perhaps TRBD1 (5 bases). The sequences come from peripheral blood, collected 28 days after the second dose of the MenACWY control vaccine. CDR3 sequence (DNA): TGTGCCAGCAGCCAACACGACAGCCTTAATCAGCCCCAGCATTTT. This translates into CASSQHDSLNQPQHF.